The clone carrying this TCR beta chain was picked up a small number of times. These data originate in a study of blood T cell repertoires in COVID-19. The assay was immunoSEQ multiplex PCR, and TCRdb's table has in-frame clones only and misses some. The sample has some 160,000 clones, around 85% seen once; the top ten hold around 4%. CDR1 is MNHEY, CDR2 SVGAGI, per germline. This CDR3 spans 15 amino acids. The V and J ends lost 4 bases and 5 bases, in that order; junction bases with no gene match: 4. This chain joins TRBV6-5 and TRBJ2-1; 11 positions agree with TRBD2. This TCR derives from a woman in her sixties or seventies with acute or convalescent COVID-19. Sample: peripheral blood. The CDR3: CASSSTSGANNEQFF. The CDR3 DNA reads as TGTGCCAGCAGTTCGACTAGCGGGGCCAACAATGAGCAGTTCTTC.